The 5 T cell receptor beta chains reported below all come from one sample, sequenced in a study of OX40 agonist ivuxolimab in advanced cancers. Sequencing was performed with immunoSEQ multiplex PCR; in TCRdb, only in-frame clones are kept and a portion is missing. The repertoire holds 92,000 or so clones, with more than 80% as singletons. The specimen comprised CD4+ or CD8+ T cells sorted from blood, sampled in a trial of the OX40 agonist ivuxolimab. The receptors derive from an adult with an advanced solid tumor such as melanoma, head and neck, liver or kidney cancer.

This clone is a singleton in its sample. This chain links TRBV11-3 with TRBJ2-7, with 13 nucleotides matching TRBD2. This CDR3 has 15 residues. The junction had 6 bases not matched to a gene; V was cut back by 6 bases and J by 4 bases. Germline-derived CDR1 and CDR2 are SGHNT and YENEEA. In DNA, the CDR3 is TGTGCCAGCAGGCCACTAGCGGGAGGGCTATACGAGCAGTACTTC. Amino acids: CASRPLAGGLYEQYF.

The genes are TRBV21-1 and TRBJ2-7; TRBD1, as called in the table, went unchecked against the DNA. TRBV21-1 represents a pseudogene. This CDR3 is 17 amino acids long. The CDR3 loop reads CASSKGEFQGGSYEQYF. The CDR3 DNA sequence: TGTGCCAGCAGCAAAGGCGAGTTTCAGGGGGGCTCCTACGAGCAGTACTTC.

The CDR3 DNA sequence: TGTGCCAGCAGCGATGGACAGGGGCCCTACGAGCAGTACTTC. This sequence encodes CASSDGQGPYEQYF. The chain recombines TRBV7-9 with TRBJ2-7, with 9 bases identical to TRBD1. V shed 5 bases, J shed 2 bases, and the junction held 4 bases outside the gene matches. CDR1 is SEHNR, CDR2 FQNEAQ, per germline (reference sequence). CDR3 size: 14 residues.

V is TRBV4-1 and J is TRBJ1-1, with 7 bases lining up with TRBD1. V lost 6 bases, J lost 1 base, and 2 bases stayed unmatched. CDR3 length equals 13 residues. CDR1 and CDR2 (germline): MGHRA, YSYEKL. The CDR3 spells CASSRQGNTEAFF. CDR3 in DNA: TGCGCCAGCAGTCGACAGGGGAACACTGAAGCTTTCTTT.

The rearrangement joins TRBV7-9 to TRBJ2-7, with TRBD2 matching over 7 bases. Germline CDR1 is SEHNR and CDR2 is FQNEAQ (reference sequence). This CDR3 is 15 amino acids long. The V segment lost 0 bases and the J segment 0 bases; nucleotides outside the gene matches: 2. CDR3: CASSLAGGSSYEQYF. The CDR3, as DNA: TGTGCCAGCAGCTTAGCGGGAGGGAGCTCCTACGAGCAGTACTTC. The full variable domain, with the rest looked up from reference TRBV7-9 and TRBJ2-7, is DTGVSQNPRHKITKRGQNVTFRCDPISEHNRLYWYRQTLGQGPEFLTYFQNEAQLEKSRLLSDRFSAERPKGSFSTLEIQRTEQGDSAMYLCASSLAGGSSYEQYFGPGTRLTVT.